Each of the 5 T cell receptor beta chains below was sequenced from the same sample in a study of cytomegalovirus exposure and HLA in healthy donors. PCR employed 60 Vbeta and 13 Jbeta primers. Using immunoSEQ multiplex PCR, the repertoire was profiled, and TCRdb retains in-frame clones only, with some absent. This table has 150,000 to 200,000 clones, 70% to 80% appearing once. The sample comprised PBMCs. All receptors come from a woman younger than 45 in good health and CMV-seropositive.

This rearrangement joins TRBV6-5 to TRBJ2-1; a weak D match, TRBD1 (6 bases). This CDR3 region has 15 residues. Germline CDR1 MNHEY, CDR2 SVGAGI. V was trimmed by 2 bases and J by 10 bases, leaving 18 bases between them. The CDR3 DNA follows: TGTGCCAGCAGTTACCGGGACACTTCCCAGGGGGAGCAGTTCTTC. It encodes CASSYRDTSQGEQFF.

The gene calls are TRBV29-1 and TRBJ2-5; D unresolved. From germline, CDR1 is SQVTM and CDR2 ANQGSEA. The CDR3 is made up of 13 amino acids. Trimming pared 3 bases from V and 4 bases from J, leaving 12 bases between. CDR3 amino acids: CSVDTNPGETQYF. The CDR3 DNA is TGCAGCGTTGATACAAACCCAGGAGAGACCCAGTACTTC.

This rearrangement joins TRBV6-5 to TRBJ1-1; 7 positions agree with TRBD1. Germline values: CDR1 MNHEY, CDR2 SVGAGI. The CDR3 is made up of 14 amino acids. V trimming: 2 bases; J trimming: 2 bases; junction bases outside the gene matches: 2. The CDR3 protein is CASSYGQVNTEAFF. The DNA of the CDR3 is TGTGCCAGCAGTTACGGACAGGTTAACACTGAAGCTTTCTTT.

V is TRBV28 and J is TRBJ1-1, with D possibly TRBD1 on 5 matching bases. Germline-derived CDR1 and CDR2 are MDHEN and SYDVKM. Trimming removed 7 bases at V and 2 bases at J, with 14 bases between. The CDR3 covers 14 residues. The CDR3 coding sequence is TGTGCCAGCACCCCCGGCAGGGATAACACTGAAGCTTTCTTT. It yields the protein CASTPGRDNTEAFF.

The chain uses TRBV7-2 and TRBJ2-3; D unclear. V lost 4 bases and J lost 6, with 14 bases in between. The CDR3 is 14 amino acids. Germline values: CDR1 SGHTA, CDR2 FQGNSA. The DNA of the CDR3 is TGTGCCAGCAGCTGGAGCCCATCCGCGGATACGCAGTATTTT. Translated: CASSWSPSADTQYF.